This TCR beta chain was documented in a study of T-cell memory formation after mild COVID-19 (dated by TCRdb to about 2021). Notes on the research overall: TCR sequence clusters from the two donors were found to be largely donor specific. Longitudinal TCRalpha and TCRbeta repertoire sequencing tracked T-cell clones expanding and contracting after mild COVID-19 in a couple of donors. Two young, previously healthy adult volunteers made up the cohort, one male and one female.

From the cysteine through the phenylalanine, the CDR3 covers 16 amino acids. The sequence is cut down to CDR3 DNA, 48 bases in frame from base 1. In the germline V gene (reference sequence), CDR1 corresponds to LNHNV and CDR2 to YYDKDF. V loses 3 bases, J loses 5 bases, and the germline ends lie 19 bases apart. PBMCs were isolated by Ficoll-Paque density gradient centrifugation. Overall study results and their limits: Contracting CD4+ clones were found mainly in CM and EM memory subsets, while CD8+ clones were enriched in EMRA. SARS-CoV-2 specificity was not confirmed for the second-wave clones peaking on day 37. The study included only two mild cases, and larger cohorts that include severe cases with pre-infection samples were judged to be necessary. Clones contracting from day 15 to 85 had balanced CD4/CD8 phenotypes, while a second wave expanding from day 15 to 37 was biased towards CD4+. Some responding clones were detected in pre-infection memory, suggesting pre-existing cross-reactive memory T cells joined the SARS-CoV-2 response.

These reads were obtained on an Illumina NovaSeq 6000. TCRalpha and TCRbeta cDNA libraries were built by 5'RACE with constant-segment primers, adding sample barcodes and unique molecular identifiers. RNA was extracted from every sample with Trizol reagent. Amplification of the libraries took two PCR steps, and the second step added a second sample barcode plus Illumina TruSeq adapters. Libraries were sequenced on an Illumina NovaSeq with 2 x 150 bp paired-end reads. The published analysis was carried out like this. Demultiplexing of reads and collapsing into UMI-guided consensus sequences were performed with migec v1.2.7. Using mixcr v2.1.11, UMI consensuses were aligned to TRA and TRB V and J templates and then assembled into clonotypes. A clonotype was counted as expanded or contracted only when both edgeR and NoisET called the clonotype significant, with the noise models trained on biological replicates. For edgeR calls, a false discovery rate-adjusted p below 0.01 and a log2 fold-change threshold of 1 were applied. PCA with hierarchical clustering of max-normalized trajectories of the 1000 most abundant clonotypes was used as exploratory dynamics analysis. Separately sequenced CD4+ and CD8+ repertoires were used to assign the CD4 or CD8 phenotype of responding clones. Starting from the raw public reads, TCRdb applied fastp trimming at Q25, assembled clones with MiXCR and retained in-frame beta chains. For every CDR3 protein sequence, its rows merge into one entry that carries the most common genes and DNA. The V and J calls come from TCRdb's annotation, not from the publication. Here the sample has fewer than 550,000 distinct CDR3 sequences; around 18% occur a single time. Jointly, the top ten make up around 8% of the sample.

This clonotype was recorded a few times. Its antigen has not been determined. Base qualities were left out, and no much larger clone turns up one base away. Sequenced sample: PBMCs or a T cell subset sorted from them (not recorded which). The clonotype originates from an adult woman who had mild COVID-19 (a few samples of this study predate the infection). The sample titles of this study are shuffled in the database, so cell type and time point are left out; the donor was told from shared clones. Recombination joined TRBV15 with TRBJ1-2, with TRBD1 as a weak D call on 6 bases. The DNA sequence follows: TGTGCCACCAGCAGTACCGGGACAAGGGAAGGGTATGGCTACACCTTC. Translated, it gives CATSSTGTREGYGYTF.